This T cell receptor beta chain came from a study of CD8+ T cells in alopecia areata. The study, taken as a whole, reports: Higher clonality than in normal scalp was seen in lesional scalp, especially alopecia totalis/universalis. Between patients, shared TCR sequences were less clear than in mice. This was possibly due in part to HLA diversity in the patient population.

The study team obtained lesional scalp punch biopsies and peripheral blood from alopecia areata patients. Per the germline V gene, CDR1 is PRHDT and CDR2 is FYEKMQ (reference sequence). This CDR3 spans 13 amino acids. V lost 3 bases, J lost 5 bases, and 7 bases lay in between. Concerning this clone itself: The antigen is not known.

Isolated RNA was reverse transcribed into cDNA used as the sequencing template. Generated by immunoSEQ multiplex PCR, the TCRdb table keeps only in-frame clones and is missing some. The table has 100,000 to 150,000 clones, approximately 47% seen once. The chain has TRBV13 and TRBJ1-4; D perhaps matches TRBD1 (5 bases). Sequencing was carried out using NKG2D-low CD8+ T cells sorted from blood. The sequence was obtained from a human donor with alopecia areata. The CDR3 DNA follows: TGTGCCAGCAGCTTGGAGGGGAATGAAAAACTGTTTTTT. It is translated as CASSLEGNEKLFF.